This T cell receptor beta chain was documented in a study of blood T cell repertoires in COVID-19. Study overall: Both acute and convalescent COVID-19 samples were obtained from the United States, Italy and Spain.

Looked up from germline, CDR1 is ENHRY and CDR2 is SYGVKD. This CDR3 contains 12 residues. Between the trimmed V and J ends, which lost 6 bases and 4 bases, there was a span of 10 bases. The method was immunoSEQ multiplex PCR; TCRdb's version includes in-frame clones alone and lacks a portion of them. There are 70,000 or so clones in the sample; more than 75% occur only once, and 45% to 60% lies in the top ten. The source is a human donor in a cohort sampled during active COVID-19. This chain links TRBV10-3 with TRBJ2-7; TRBD1 might be the D (5 bases). The specimen was peripheral blood. CDR3 sequence reads: CAIRPTEYEQYF. CDR3 bases: TGTGCCATCAGACCGACAGAGTACGAGCAGTACTTC.